This T cell receptor beta chain was sequenced for a study of shared clonotypes between healthy human individuals. Findings and caveats of the study: The authors sampled blood alone, and tissue repertoires likely differ.

About this clone itself: What it binds is unknown.

Each unsorted PBMC replicate got 300 ng genomic DNA, tens of thousands of genomes. TCRdb's table, derived via immunoSEQ multiplex PCR, lists solely in-frame clones and lacks some. This table holds 450,000 or so clones, roughly four fifths found once. There were only Caucasian adults among the donors, and all lived in Nashville, Tennessee. This sequence originates from a woman aged 40 to 55 in good health. Some clones in this sample may be carry-over from other donors' samples. Sequencing was performed on PBMCs.

The CDR3 is CASSGGGQSGGYTF. The DNA of the CDR3 is TGTGCCAGCAGTGGAGGAGGGCAGAGTGGTGGCTACACCTTC. The chain has TRBV2 and TRBJ1-2; unclear D gene. With 4 bases removed from V and 7 bases from J, the gap between germline ends came to 16 bases. There are 14 residues in the CDR3. CDR1 and CDR2 (germline): SNHLY, FYNNEI.